This passage covers 4 T cell receptor beta chains from one sample sequenced in a study of blood T cell repertoires in COVID-19. Libraries were prepared by immunoSEQ multiplex PCR; TCRdb keeps only in-frame clonotypes and omits some of them. In the table there are approximately 400,000 clones, about 87% of which are singletons. The sequenced sample was PBMCs or T cells enriched from blood (not recorded which). The source of these receptors is a young man who had recovered from COVID-19.

J is TRBJ1-5 and V is TRBV6-6; D remains ambiguous. CDR3 length: 14 amino acids. Germline lookup yields CDR1 MNHNY and CDR2 SVGAGI (reference sequence). Trimming removed 6 bases at V and 3 bases at J, with 12 bases between. The CDR3 reads CASSYPEDNQPQHF. DNA for the CDR3: TGTGCCAGCAGCTACCCAGAAGACAATCAGCCCCAGCATTTT.

A word on this clone: Different DNA sequences within this sample yield the same CDR3. V usage is TRBV11-2 and J usage is TRBJ1-2; no clear D gene. Germline assignment: CDR1 SGHAT and CDR2 FQNNGV. The CDR3 consists of 13 residues. The ends were cut back, 0 bases at V and 8 bases at J, with 10 bases in the middle. This CDR3 reads CASSLEPGGGYTF. As DNA, the CDR3 is TGTGCCAGCAGCTTAGAACCAGGTGGAGGCTACACCTTC. The variable domain in full, completed from reference TRBV11-2 and TRBJ1-2, reads EAGVAQSPRYKIIEKRQSVAFWCNPISGHATLYWYQQILGQGPKLLIQFQNNGVVDDSQLPKDRFSAERLKGVDSTLKIQPAKLEDSAVYLCASSLEPGGGYTFGSGTRLTVV.

This rearrangement joins TRBV3-1 (or the pseudogene TRBV3-2) to TRBJ1-4; 7 bases fit TRBD1. Looked up from germline, CDR1 is LGHDT and CDR2 is YNNKEL (reference sequence). V shed 6 bases and J 5 bases; nucleotides not matched to a gene: 0. CDR3 size: 12 residues. Here the CDR3 reads CASRDRNEKLFF. Here the CDR3 DNA reads TGTGCCAGCAGGGACAGGAATGAAAAACTGTTTTTT.

V is TRBV13 and J is TRBJ1-2; D is perhaps TRBD1 (5 bases). The CDR3 length is 12 residues. Between the trimmed V and J ends, which lost 2 bases and 8 bases, there was a span of 9 bases. From germline, CDR1 is PRHDT and CDR2 FYEKMQ (reference sequence). This CDR3 is CASSLQGRGYTF. In DNA form, the CDR3 reads TGTGCCAGCAGCTTACAGGGCCGGGGCTACACCTTC.